Sequencing of this TCR beta chain was carried out in a study of cytomegalovirus exposure and HLA in healthy donors. This PCR relied on a set of 60 Vbeta primers and 13 Jbeta primers. Profiled with immunoSEQ multiplex PCR; TCRdb holds only in-frame clones, not every one. The listing contains around 25,000 clones. Turning to this clone: Antigen unknown.

The trim removed 2 bases at V and 5 bases at J, leaving 0 bases unmatched. Germline CDR1 MNHEY, CDR2 SVGAGI. The CDR3 is made up of 14 amino acids. Study-level points and caveats: TCR beta V segments were, for the most part, productive about 87% or about 30% of the time in an earlier analysis.

The source is a male donor in good health and CMV-seropositive. J is TRBJ1-6 and V is TRBV6-5; 7 bases map to TRBD1. Material: PBMCs. The CDR3 loop is CASSYTGDNSPLHF. DNA of the CDR3: TGTGCCAGCAGTTACACAGGGGATAATTCACCCCTCCACTTT.